The 7 T cell receptor beta chains reported below all come from one sample, sequenced in a study of blood T cell repertoires in COVID-19. This table comes from immunoSEQ multiplex PCR, and its TCRdb copy is limited to in-frame clones, with some not included. This sample has more than 110,000 clones, with about 86% found just once. Sequenced material: peripheral blood. The receptor source for this set is a human donor in a cohort sampled during active COVID-19.

The genes are TRBV19 and TRBJ1-1; TRBD1 is a possible D gene (5 bases). Trimming shortened V by 7 bases and J by 1 base, and 13 bases separated the two germline ends. CDR1 and CDR2 (germline): LNHDA, SQIVND (reference sequence). CDR3 size: 14 residues. Here the CDR3 reads CASMVGGKNTEAFF. In DNA form, the CDR3 reads TGTGCCAGTATGGTGGGGGGTAAGAACACTGAAGCTTTCTTT. Supplemented by reference TRBV19 and TRBJ1-1, the full variable domain reads DGGITQSPKYLFRKEGQNVTLSCEQNLNHDAMYWYRQDPGQGLRLIYYSQIVNDFQKGDIAEGYSVSREKKESFPLTVTSAQKNPTAFYLCASMVGGKNTEAFFGQGTRLTVV.

This chain connects TRBV6-4 to TRBJ1-6, with TRBD1 as a possible D gene (5 bases). Per germline, CDR1 MRHNA and CDR2 SNTAGT. The V gene lost 3 bases and the J gene lost 7 bases, with 10 bases spanning the gap. The CDR3 has 14 amino acids. CDR3 in amino acids: CASSEQGGNSPLHF. CDR3 sequence (DNA): TGTGCCAGCAGTGAGCAGGGTGGCAATTCACCCCTCCACTTT.

This clone was seen only once. The rearrangement joins TRBV7-9 to TRBJ2-3; D is possibly TRBD2 (5 bases). Germline values: CDR1 SEHNR, CDR2 FQNEAQ (reference sequence). V lost 1 base to trimming and J lost 0 bases, with 11 bases between them. This CDR3 is built from 16 residues. CDR3 sequence: CASSLEDLSSTDTQYF. DNA for the CDR3: TGTGCCAGCAGCTTAGAGGACTTATCTAGCACAGATACGCAGTATTTT.

The J gene is TRBJ2-1, the V gene TRBV5-1, with TRBD1 matching 7 bases. V lost 6 bases and J lost 5; bases outside the gene matches: 11. The CDR3 has 15 residues. CDR1 SGHRS and CDR2 YFSETQ come from the germline V gene. This chain's CDR3 is CASTRDRAINNEQFF. CDR3 in DNA: TGCGCCAGCACCAGGGACAGAGCAATTAACAATGAGCAGTTCTTC. Complete variable domain (other parts from reference TRBV5-1 and TRBJ2-1): KAGVTQTPRYLIKTRGQQVTLSCSPISGHRSVSWYQQTPGQGLQFLFEYFSETQRNKGNFPGRFSGRQFSNSRSEMNVSTLELGDSALYLCASTRDRAINNEQFFGPGTRLTVL.

V usage is TRBV9 and J usage is TRBJ1-6, with D maybe TRBD1 (6 bases). V was clipped by 3 bases and J by 7 bases, with 11 bases between them. This CDR3 is 14 amino acids long. Germline V gene sequence: CDR1 SGDLS, CDR2 YYNGEE. CDR3 coding DNA: TGTGCCAGCAGCGAGCCAGGGGAGAATTCACCCCTCCACTTT. It encodes CASSEPGENSPLHF.

This clone was observed once. This chain uses TRBV5-1 with TRBJ2-5, with 8 bases fitting TRBD2. This CDR3 is 16 amino acids long. CDR1 SGHRS and CDR2 YFSETQ come from the germline V gene. With 4 bases clipped from V and 1 base from J, the junction kept 9 bases outside the gene matches. CDR3 nucleotides: TGCGCCAGCAGCGTTGGCGTCGCGGGGGGCCAAGAGACCCAGTACTTC. This codes for CASSVGVAGGQETQYF.

This clone has just one count. The V and J genes are TRBV21-1 and TRBJ2-2; no check of the table's D call, TRBD1, against the DNA was made. TRBV21-1 is annotated as a pseudogene. This CDR3 comprises 19 residues. The CDR3 DNA reads TGTGCCAGCAGCTCGAAAGGGGGCACCCTGTTCGCGAACACCGGGGAGCTGTTTTTT. Amino acids: CASSSKGGTLFANTGELFF.